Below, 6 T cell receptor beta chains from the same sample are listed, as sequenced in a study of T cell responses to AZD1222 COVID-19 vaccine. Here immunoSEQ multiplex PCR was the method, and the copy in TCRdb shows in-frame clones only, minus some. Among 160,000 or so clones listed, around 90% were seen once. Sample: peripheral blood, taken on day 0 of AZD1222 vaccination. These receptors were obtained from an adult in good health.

CDR3 sequence: CASSMDPWGRDNEQFF. CDR3 DNA: TGTGCCAGTAGTATGGACCCCTGGGGGCGGGACAATGAGCAGTTCTTC. The V call is TRBV19, the J call TRBJ2-1; tentative D call: TRBD1 (6 bases). V gave up 3 bases and J gave up 5 bases, with 17 bases separating them. This CDR3 is 16 amino acids long. Germline V gene lookup returns CDR1 LNHDA and CDR2 SQIVND (reference sequence). Together with reference TRBV19 and TRBJ2-1, the CDR3 gives the full variable domain: DGGITQSPKYLFRKEGQNVTLSCEQNLNHDAMYWYRQDPGQGLRLIYYSQIVNDFQKGDIAEGYSVSREKKESFPLTVTSAQKNPTAFYLCASSMDPWGRDNEQFFGPGTRLTVL.

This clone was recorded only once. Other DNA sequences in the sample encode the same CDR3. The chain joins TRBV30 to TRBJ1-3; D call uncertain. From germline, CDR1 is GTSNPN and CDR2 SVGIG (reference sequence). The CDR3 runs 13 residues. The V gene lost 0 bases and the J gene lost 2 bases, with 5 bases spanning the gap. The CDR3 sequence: CAWSVQAGNTIYF. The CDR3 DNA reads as TGTGCCTGGAGTGTGCAGGCTGGAAACACCATATATTTT.

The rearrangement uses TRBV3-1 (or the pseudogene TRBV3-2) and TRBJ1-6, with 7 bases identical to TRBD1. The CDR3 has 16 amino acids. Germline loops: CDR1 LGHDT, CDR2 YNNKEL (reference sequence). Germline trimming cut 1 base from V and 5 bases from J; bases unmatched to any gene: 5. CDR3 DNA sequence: TGTGCCAGCAGCCAAGGGGGGACAGTGGATAATTCACCCCTCCACTTT. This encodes CASSQGGTVDNSPLHF.

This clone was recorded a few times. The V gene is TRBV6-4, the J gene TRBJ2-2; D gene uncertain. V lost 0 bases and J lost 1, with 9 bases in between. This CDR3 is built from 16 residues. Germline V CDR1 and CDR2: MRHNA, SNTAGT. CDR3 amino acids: CASSDSVGENTGELFF. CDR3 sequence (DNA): TGTGCCAGCAGTGACTCGGTCGGAGAGAACACCGGGGAGCTGTTTTTT.

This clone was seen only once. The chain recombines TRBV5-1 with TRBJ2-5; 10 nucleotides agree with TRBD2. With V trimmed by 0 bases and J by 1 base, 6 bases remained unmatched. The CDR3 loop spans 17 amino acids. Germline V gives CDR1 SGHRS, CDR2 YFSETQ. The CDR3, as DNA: TGCGCCAGCAGCTTGGTTAGGACTAGCGGTTCCCAAGAGACCCAGTACTTC. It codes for CASSLVRTSGSQETQYF.

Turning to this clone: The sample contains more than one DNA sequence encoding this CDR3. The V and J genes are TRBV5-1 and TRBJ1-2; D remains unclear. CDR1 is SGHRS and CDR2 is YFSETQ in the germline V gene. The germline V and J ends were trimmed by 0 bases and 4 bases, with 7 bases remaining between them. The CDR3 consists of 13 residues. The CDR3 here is CASSLEGRYGYTF. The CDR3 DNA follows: TGCGCCAGCAGCTTGGAAGGCCGCTATGGCTACACCTTC.